The rows below give T cell receptor beta chains drawn from one sample of a study of regulatory dendritic cells for organ transplantation. Some clones are missing from TCRdb's copy, which holds only in-frame ones; the method was immunoSEQ multiplex PCR. The data contain about 28,000 clones, 82% of them singletons. The sequenced sample was naive CD8+ T cells from blood. These receptors were obtained from a human donor in good health. The CDR3 runs from the conserved cysteine through the conserved F or W. D genes are given only for firm matches. Clone size is shown for a subset of rows, as once, few, many or a class of expanded clone.

CDR3aa,CDR3nt,v_gene,d_gene,j_gene,abundance
CASSLPLMGTNTGELFF,TGTGCCAGCAGCTTACCTCTAATGGGGACTAACACCGGGGAGCTGTTTTTT,TRBV7-2,.,TRBJ2-2,.
CASSDRGGGNQPQHF,TGTGCCAGCAGTGATCGCGGGGGAGGAAATCAGCCCCAGCATTTT,TRBV25-1,.,TRBJ1-5,.
CASSLGQKETQYF,TGTGCCAGCAGCTTAGGTCAGAAAGAGACCCAGTACTTC,TRBV11-2,.,TRBJ2-5,once
CASSTRDKNTGELFF,TGTGCCAGCAGCACCCGGGACAAGAACACCGGGGAGCTGTTTTTT,TRBV9,.,TRBJ2-2,.
CASSFSAGEQYF,TGTGCCAGCAGCTTCTCGGCGGGTGAGCAGTACTTC,TRBV7-3,.,TRBJ2-7,.
CATSEDRGLEKKLFF,TGTGCCACCAGCGAGGACAGGGGCCTTGAGAAAAAACTGTTTTTT,TRBV15,TRBD1,TRBJ1-4,.
CASSIQGSGNTIYF,TGTGCCAGCAGCATACAGGGCTCTGGAAACACCATATATTTT,TRBV6-1,.,TRBJ1-3,once
CATSSERGRGDEQFF,TGTGCCACCAGCTCCGAGCGCGGGAGGGGCGATGAGCAGTTCTTC,TRBV15,TRBD2,TRBJ2-1,.
CASSPSGAKNIQYF,TGTGCCAGCAGTCCTAGCGGGGCCAAAAACATTCAGTACTTC,TRBV27,TRBD2,TRBJ2-4,.
CASSYRGGGAEAFF,TGTGCCAGCAGTTACAGGGGAGGAGGGGCTGAAGCTTTCTTT,TRBV6-6,.,TRBJ1-1,few
CASSQEGANTGELFF,TGCGCCAGCAGCCAAGAAGGGGCGAACACCGGGGAGCTGTTTTTT,TRBV4-1,.,TRBJ2-2,.
CASSAGLGSEAFF,TGTGCCAGCAGCGCCGGTTTGGGCTCTGAAGCTTTCTTT,TRBV9,.,TRBJ1-1,.
CASGFGGGGSGETQYF,TGTGCTAGTGGTTTTGGGGGCGGGGGTTCGGGAGAGACCCAGTACTTC,TRBV12-5,.,TRBJ2-5,.
CASSYDRGSYNEQFF,TGCGCCAGCAGCTATGACAGGGGCTCCTACAATGAGCAGTTCTTC,TRBV5-1,TRBD1,TRBJ2-1,.
CASRDGTGWYGYTF,TGTGCCAGCAGAGATGGGACAGGGTGGTATGGCTACACCTTC,TRBV6-6,TRBD1,TRBJ1-2,.
CASSPGQLTEAFF,TGTGCCAGCAGCCCGGGACAGCTCACTGAAGCTTTCTTT,TRBV7-8,TRBD1,TRBJ1-1,.
CASRTSGASSYEQYF,TGTGCCAGCAGAACGAGCGGGGCCAGCTCCTACGAGCAGTACTTC,TRBV6-5,TRBD2,TRBJ2-7,.
CASSAGGLYEQFF,TGTGCCAGCAGCGCGGGGGGCCTATATGAGCAGTTCTTC,TRBV9,.,TRBJ2-1,.
CASSRTTGGNTGELFF,TGTGCCAGCAGTCGTACGACAGGTGGAAACACCGGGGAGCTGTTTTTT,TRBV27,.,TRBJ2-2,once
CASCPSQGGKNIQYF,TGTGCCAGCTGCCCGTCACAGGGGGGCAAAAACATTCAGTACTTC,TRBV19,TRBD1,TRBJ2-4,.
CASSQDLGGGEQFF,TGTGCCAGCAGCCAAGATTTGGGGGGGGGTGAGCAGTTCTTC,TRBV4-2,TRBD2,TRBJ2-1,.
CASSLGLAGPSTDTQYF,TGTGCCAGCAGTTTGGGACTAGCGGGGCCTAGCACAGATACGCAGTATTTT,TRBV27,TRBD2,TRBJ2-3,.
CSVRTGDRYGYTF,TGCAGCGTTCGGACAGGGGATCGCTATGGCTACACCTTC,TRBV29-1,TRBD1,TRBJ1-2,.
CASGFQRGGNNIQYF,TGTGCTAGTGGTTTCCAAAGGGGGGGGAACAACATTCAGTACTTC,TRBV12-5,.,TRBJ2-4,.
CASSLGADQPQHF,TGTGCCAGCAGCTTGGGGGCGGATCAGCCCCAGCATTTT,TRBV13,.,TRBJ1-5,few
CARSGDRGRDSNQPQHF,TGTGCCAGAAGCGGGGACAGGGGGAGAGACAGCAATCAGCCCCAGCATTTT,TRBV5-3,TRBD1,TRBJ1-5,once
CASSLEDRGPSDTQYF,TGCGCCAGCAGCTTGGAGGACAGGGGGCCGTCAGATACGCAGTATTTT,TRBV5-1,TRBD1,TRBJ2-3,.
CASSLSGLAYYEQYF,TGTGCCAGCAGCTTATCGGGACTAGCCTACTACGAGCAGTACTTC,TRBV11-3,TRBD2,TRBJ2-7,.
CASSQERFNEKLFF,TGTGCCAGCAGCCAAGAGAGATTTAATGAAAAACTGTTTTTT,TRBV7-8,.,TRBJ1-4,.